This record covers a single TCR beta chain. Its specificity is unknown. Trimming pared 7 bases from V and 0 bases from J, leaving 13 bases between. The CDR3 sequence is 15 residues long. Per germline, CDR1 MNHNY and CDR2 SVGAGI (reference sequence). Vbeta (60) and Jbeta (13) primers were used in the PCR. Method: immunoSEQ multiplex PCR; TCRdb's copy keeps in-frame clones and lacks some. The sample holds 150,000 to 200,000 clones, over 75% seen once. This record comes from a study of cytomegalovirus exposure and HLA in healthy donors. Study-level findings and limits: A later look showed TCR association rates differing by HLA locus, highest for DRB1 and lowest for HLA-C. Cytomegalovirus-associated TCR beta chains were listed, numbering 150 to 200.

The TCR sequence derives from a female donor in good health and CMV-seronegative. The sample comprised PBMCs. The chain recombines TRBV6-6 with TRBJ1-3; no clear D gene. CDR3 coding DNA: TGTGCCAGCAAACACACACCTGCCTCTGGAAACACCATATATTTT. Protein sequence: CASKHTPASGNTIYF.